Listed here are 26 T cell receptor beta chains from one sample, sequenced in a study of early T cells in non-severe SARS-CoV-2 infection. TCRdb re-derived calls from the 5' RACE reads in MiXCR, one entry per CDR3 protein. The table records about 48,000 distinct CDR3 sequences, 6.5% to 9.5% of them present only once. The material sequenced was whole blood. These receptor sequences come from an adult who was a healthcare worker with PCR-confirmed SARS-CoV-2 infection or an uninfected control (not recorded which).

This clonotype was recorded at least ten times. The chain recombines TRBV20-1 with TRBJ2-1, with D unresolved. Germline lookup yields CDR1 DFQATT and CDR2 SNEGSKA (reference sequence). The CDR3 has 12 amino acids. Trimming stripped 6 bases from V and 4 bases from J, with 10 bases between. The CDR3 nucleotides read TGCAGTGCCAATGGAAATTACAATGAGCAGTTCTTC. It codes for CSANGNYNEQFF.

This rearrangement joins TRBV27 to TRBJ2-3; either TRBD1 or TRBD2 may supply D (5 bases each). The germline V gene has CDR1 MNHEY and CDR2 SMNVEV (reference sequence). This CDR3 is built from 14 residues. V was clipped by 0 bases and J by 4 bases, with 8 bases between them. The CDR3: CASSLSGVADTQYF. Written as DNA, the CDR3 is TGTGCCAGCAGTTTATCGGGGGTCGCAGATACGCAGTATTTT.

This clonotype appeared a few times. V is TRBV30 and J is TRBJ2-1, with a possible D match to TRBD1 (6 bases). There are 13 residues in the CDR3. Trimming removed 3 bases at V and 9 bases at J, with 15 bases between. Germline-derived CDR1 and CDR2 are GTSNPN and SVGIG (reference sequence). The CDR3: CAWRDYRDGEQFF. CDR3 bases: TGTGCCTGGAGAGATTACAGGGACGGTGAGCAGTTCTTC.

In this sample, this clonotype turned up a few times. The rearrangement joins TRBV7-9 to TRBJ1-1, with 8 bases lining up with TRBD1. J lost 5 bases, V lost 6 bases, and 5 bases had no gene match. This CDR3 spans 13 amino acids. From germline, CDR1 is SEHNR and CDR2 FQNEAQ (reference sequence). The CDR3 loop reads CASRLTGGTEAFF. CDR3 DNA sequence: TGTGCCAGCAGACTAACAGGGGGGACTGAAGCTTTCTTT.

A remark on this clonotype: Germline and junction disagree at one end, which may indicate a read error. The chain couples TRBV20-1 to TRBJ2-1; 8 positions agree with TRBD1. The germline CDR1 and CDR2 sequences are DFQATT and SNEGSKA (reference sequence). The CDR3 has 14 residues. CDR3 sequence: CSAPDRVTYNEQLF. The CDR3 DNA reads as TGCAGTGCTCCGGACAGGGTAACATACAATGAGCAGCTCTTC.

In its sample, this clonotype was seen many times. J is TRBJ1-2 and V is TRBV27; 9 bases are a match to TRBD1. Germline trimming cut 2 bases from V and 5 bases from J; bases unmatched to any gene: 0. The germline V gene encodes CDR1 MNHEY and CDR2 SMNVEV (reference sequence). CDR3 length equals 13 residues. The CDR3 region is CASSLDRGYGYTF. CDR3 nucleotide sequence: TGTGCCAGCAGTTTAGACAGGGGGTATGGCTACACCTTC.

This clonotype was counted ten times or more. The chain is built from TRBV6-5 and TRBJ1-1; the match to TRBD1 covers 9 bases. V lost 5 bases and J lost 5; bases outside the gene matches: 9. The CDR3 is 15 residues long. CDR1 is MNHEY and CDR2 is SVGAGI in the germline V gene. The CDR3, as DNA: TGTGCCAGCAGTGCTCCGGGACAGGGTTTAACTGAAGCTTTCTTT. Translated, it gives CASSAPGQGLTEAFF.

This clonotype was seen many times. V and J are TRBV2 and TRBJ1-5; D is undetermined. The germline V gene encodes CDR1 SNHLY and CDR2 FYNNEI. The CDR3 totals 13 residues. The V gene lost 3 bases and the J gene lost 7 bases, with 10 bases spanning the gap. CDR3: CASSEEVRQPQHF. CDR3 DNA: TGTGCCAGCAGTGAGGAGGTGAGGCAGCCCCAGCATTTT.

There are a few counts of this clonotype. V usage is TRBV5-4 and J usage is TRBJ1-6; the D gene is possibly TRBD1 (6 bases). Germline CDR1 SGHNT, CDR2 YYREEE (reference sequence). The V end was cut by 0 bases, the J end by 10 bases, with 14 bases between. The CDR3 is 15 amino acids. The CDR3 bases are TGTGCCAGCAGCTTGGACAGGGACCGTCGGTCACCCCTCCACTTT. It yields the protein CASSLDRDRRSPLHF.

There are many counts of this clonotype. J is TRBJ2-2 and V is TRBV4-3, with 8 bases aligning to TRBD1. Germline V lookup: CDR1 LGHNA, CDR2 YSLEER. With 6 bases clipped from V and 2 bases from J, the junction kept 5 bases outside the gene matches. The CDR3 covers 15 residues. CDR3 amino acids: CASRPTGVNTGELFF. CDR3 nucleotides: TGCGCCAGCAGACCGACAGGGGTTAACACCGGGGAGCTGTTTTTT.

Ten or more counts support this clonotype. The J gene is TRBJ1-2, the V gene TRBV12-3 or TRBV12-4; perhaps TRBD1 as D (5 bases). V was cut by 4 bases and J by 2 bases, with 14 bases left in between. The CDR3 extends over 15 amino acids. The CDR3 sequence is CASSSGPISNYGYTF. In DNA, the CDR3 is TGTGCCAGCAGTTCGGGACCCATCAGCAACTATGGCTACACCTTC.

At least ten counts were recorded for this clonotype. CDR3 nucleotides: TGTGCCAGCAGCCCGGGACTTCCGAACTATGGCTACACCTTC. It codes for CASSPGLPNYGYTF. The chain is built from TRBV27 and TRBJ1-2, with D tentatively TRBD1 (5 bases). The CDR3 totals 14 residues. V lost 6 bases to trimming and J lost 2 bases, with 13 bases between them. CDR1 is MNHEY, CDR2 SMNVEV, per germline (reference sequence).

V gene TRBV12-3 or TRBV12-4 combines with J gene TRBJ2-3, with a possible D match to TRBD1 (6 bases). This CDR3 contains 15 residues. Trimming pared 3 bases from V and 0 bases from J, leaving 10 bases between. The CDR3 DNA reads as TGTGCCAGCAGTTTTGCCAGGGGTAGCACAGATACGCAGTATTTT. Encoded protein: CASSFARGSTDTQYF.

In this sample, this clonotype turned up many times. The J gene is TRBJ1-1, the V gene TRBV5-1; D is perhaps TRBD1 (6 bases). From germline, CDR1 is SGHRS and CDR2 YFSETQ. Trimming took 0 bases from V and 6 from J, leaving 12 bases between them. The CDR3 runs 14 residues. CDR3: CASSLEYRAAEAFF. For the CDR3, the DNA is TGCGCCAGCAGCTTGGAATACAGGGCCGCTGAAGCTTTCTTT.

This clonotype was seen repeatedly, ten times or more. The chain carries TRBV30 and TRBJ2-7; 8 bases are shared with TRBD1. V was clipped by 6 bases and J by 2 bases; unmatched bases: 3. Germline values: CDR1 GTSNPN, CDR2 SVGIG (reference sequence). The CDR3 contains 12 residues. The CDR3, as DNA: TGTGCCTGCCGGGACAGGACCTACGAGCAGTACTTC. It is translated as CACRDRTYEQYF.

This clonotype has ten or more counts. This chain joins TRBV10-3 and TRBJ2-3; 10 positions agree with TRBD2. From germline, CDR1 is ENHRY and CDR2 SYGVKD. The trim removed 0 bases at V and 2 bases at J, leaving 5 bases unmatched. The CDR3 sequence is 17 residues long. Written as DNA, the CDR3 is TGTGCCATCAGTGAGTCTAATAGCGGGGGGATCACAGATACGCAGTATTTT. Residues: CAISESNSGGITDTQYF.

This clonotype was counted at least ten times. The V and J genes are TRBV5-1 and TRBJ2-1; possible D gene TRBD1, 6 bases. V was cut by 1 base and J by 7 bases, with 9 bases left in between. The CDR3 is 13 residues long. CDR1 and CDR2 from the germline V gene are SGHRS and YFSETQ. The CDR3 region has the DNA TGCGCCAGCAGCTTGTCCAGGGGAAATGAGCAGTTCTTC. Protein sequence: CASSLSRGNEQFF.

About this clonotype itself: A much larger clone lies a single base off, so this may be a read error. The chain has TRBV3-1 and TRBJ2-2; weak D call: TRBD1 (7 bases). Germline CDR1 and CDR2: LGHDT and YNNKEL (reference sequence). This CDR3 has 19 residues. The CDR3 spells CACSQSRNGRRGQAGELFF. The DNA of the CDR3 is TGTGCCTGCAGCCAATCACGTAACGGACGGAGGGGGCAGGCCGGGGAGCTGTTTTTT.

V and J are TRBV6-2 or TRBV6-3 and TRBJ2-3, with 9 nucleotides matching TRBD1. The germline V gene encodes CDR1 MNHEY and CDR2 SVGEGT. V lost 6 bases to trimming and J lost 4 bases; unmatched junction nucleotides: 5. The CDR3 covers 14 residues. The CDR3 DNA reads TGTGCCAGCAGCTGGACAGGGGCTGCAGATACGCAGTATTTT. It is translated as CASSWTGAADTQYF.

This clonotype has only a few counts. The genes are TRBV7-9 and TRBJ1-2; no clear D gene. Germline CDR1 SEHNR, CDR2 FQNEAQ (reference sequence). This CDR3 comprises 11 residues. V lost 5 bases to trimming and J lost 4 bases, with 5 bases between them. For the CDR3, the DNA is TGTGCCAGCAGCAGCAGCTATGGCTACACCTTC. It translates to CASSSSYGYTF.

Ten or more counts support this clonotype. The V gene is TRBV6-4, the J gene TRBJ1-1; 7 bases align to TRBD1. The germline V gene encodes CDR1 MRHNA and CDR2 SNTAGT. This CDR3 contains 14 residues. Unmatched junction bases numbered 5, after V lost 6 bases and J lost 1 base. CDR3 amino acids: CASRLAGGNTEAFF. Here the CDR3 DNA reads TGTGCCAGCAGATTAGCAGGGGGGAACACTGAAGCTTTCTTT.

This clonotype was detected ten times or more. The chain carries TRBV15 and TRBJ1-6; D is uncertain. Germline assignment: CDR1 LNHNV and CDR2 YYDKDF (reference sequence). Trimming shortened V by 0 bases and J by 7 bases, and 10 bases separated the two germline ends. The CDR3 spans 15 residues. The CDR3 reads CATSRDGSGNSPLHF. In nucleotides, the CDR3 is TGTGCCACCAGCAGAGATGGGTCAGGCAATTCACCCCTCCACTTT.

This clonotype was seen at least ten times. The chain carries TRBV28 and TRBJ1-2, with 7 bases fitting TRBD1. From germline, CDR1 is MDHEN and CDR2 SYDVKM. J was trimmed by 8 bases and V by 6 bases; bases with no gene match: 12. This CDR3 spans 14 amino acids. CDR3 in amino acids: CASRTLTGSGGYTF. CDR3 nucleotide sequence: TGTGCCAGCAGGACCTTGACAGGGAGCGGGGGCTACACCTTC.

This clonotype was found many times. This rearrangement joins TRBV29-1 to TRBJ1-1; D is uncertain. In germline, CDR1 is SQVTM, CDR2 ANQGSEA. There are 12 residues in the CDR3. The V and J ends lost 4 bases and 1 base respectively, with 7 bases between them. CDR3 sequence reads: CSVVLENTEAFF. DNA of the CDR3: TGCAGCGTTGTTCTGGAGAACACTGAAGCTTTCTTT.

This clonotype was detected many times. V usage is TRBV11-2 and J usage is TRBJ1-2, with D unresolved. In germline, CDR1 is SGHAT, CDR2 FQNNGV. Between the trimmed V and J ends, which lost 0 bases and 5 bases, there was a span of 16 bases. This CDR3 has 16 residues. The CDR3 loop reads CASSLDLPGHTYGYTF. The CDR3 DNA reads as TGTGCCAGCAGCTTAGATCTGCCGGGCCATACATATGGCTACACCTTC.

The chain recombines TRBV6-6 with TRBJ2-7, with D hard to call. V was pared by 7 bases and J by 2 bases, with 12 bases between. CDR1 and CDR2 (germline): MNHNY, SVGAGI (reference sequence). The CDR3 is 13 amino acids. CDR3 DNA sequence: TGTGCCAGCAACGGCCGTCAGCCCTACGAGCAGTACTTC. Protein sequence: CASNGRQPYEQYF.